This T cell receptor beta chain is from a study of OX40 agonist ivuxolimab in advanced cancers. About the research overall: Of mixed ages from 23 to 79 and averaging approximately 60 years, the group was 65% to 85% male. Among those treated, three patients had partial responses, one with hepatocellular carcinoma and two with cutaneous melanoma. Overall study results and limits: Dosing at 0.1 to 3.0 mg/kg was accompanied by clonal expansion of CD4+ and CD8+ blood T cells by week 6. Low levels of normalized T-cell clonal expansion also appeared in some nonresponders.

This table comes from immunoSEQ multiplex PCR, and its TCRdb copy is limited to in-frame clones, with some not included. The sample lists 45,000 to 55,000 clones; about 86% were seen once. Points on this clone: Its specificity is unknown.

The V gene lost 7 bases and the J gene lost 9 bases, with 13 bases spanning the gap. Germline V gene data show CDR1 as MDHEN and CDR2 as SYDVKM. CDR3 size: 13 residues. The material sequenced was CD4+ or CD8+ T cells sorted from blood, taken in a trial of the OX40 agonist ivuxolimab. The chain recombines TRBV28 with TRBJ1-6; D gene unclear. This clonotype was obtained from an adult with an advanced solid tumor such as melanoma, head and neck, liver or kidney cancer. CDR3 nucleotide sequence: TGTGCCAGCATCTTGGGCCCCCTTTCACCCCTCCACTTT. It specifies CASILGPLSPLHF.